The rows below give T cell receptor beta chains drawn from one sample of a study of low-dose radiotherapy and immunotherapy resistance in tumors. TCRdb ran MiXCR on the reads and lists one entry per CDR3 protein. The sample yields 40,000 or so distinct CDR3 sequences, 20% to 25% seen once. The sequences come from PBMCs, collected after low-dose radiotherapy plus immunotherapy. The receptors derive from a male donor with prostate cancer. Each CDR3 is given with its conserved first and last residue. The order of the fields is J gene, V gene, clone size, D gene, CDR3 protein, CDR3 DNA. The D gene is left open where the match is weak. Clone size, where shown, is once, few, many, or a class for clones that have expanded.

TRBJ2-6 | TRBV28 | few | NA | CASTPRTPSGANVLTF | TGTGCCAGCACCCCAAGGACACCCTCTGGGGCCAACGTCCTGACTTTC
TRBJ2-1 | TRBV6-2/TRBV6-3 | NA | TRBD2 | CGSSRPGLAGTYNEQFF | TGTGGCAGCAGTAGACCGGGACTAGCGGGAACCTACAATGAGCAGTTCTTC
TRBJ2-7 | TRBV25-1 | many | TRBD1 | CASSGKQGDPYEQYF | TGTGCCAGCAGTGGGAAACAGGGGGACCCCTACGAGCAGTACTTC
TRBJ2-7 | TRBV6-6 | NA | TRBD1 | CASSYSGQGALSYEQYF | TGTGCCAGCAGTTACTCCGGACAGGGGGCGCTTAGCTACGAGCAGTACTTC
TRBJ2-2 | TRBV29-1 | many | TRBD1 | CSVGRDRGRPGELFF | TGCAGCGTGGGTAGGGACAGGGGGAGACCCGGGGAGCTGTTTTTT
TRBJ1-5 | TRBV27 | few | NA | CASSLRRTRDDQPQHF | TGTGCCAGCAGTTTACGTCGTACGAGGGACGATCAGCCCCAGCATTTT
TRBJ1-2 | TRBV4-1 | many | NA | CASSPGAGANYGYTF | TGCGCCAGCAGCCCCGGCGCTGGGGCTAACTATGGCTACACCTTC
TRBJ2-7 | TRBV10-1 | many | NA | CASSRGGDPPYEQYF | TGCGCCAGCAGCCGGGGCGGAGACCCTCCGTACGAGCAGTACTTC
TRBJ1-2 | TRBV24-1 | many | NA | CATSEETQNYGYTF | TGTGCCACCAGTGAGGAGACGCAAAACTATGGCTACACCTTC
TRBJ1-3 | TRBV29-1 | many | NA | CSVRLGASGNTIYF | TGCAGCGTCAGGCTTGGCGCCTCTGGAAACACCATATATTTT
TRBJ2-3 | TRBV27 | many | NA | CASSLGGTNTDTQYF | TGTGCCAGCAGTTTAGGGGGGACGAACACAGATACGCAGTATTTT
TRBJ2-7 | TRBV4-1 | many | TRBD1 | CASSQPGQISYEQYF | TGCGCCAGCAGCCAGCCGGGACAGATCTCCTACGAGCAGTACTTC
TRBJ2-5 | TRBV2 | NA | TRBD2 | CASSGLAGGEETQYF | TGTGCCAGCAGCGGACTAGCGGGAGGGGAAGAGACCCAGTACTTC
TRBJ1-5 | TRBV2 | many | NA | CASSDWVGSNQPQHF | TGTGCCAGCAGTGACTGGGTGGGAAGCAATCAGCCCCAGCATTTT
TRBJ2-7 | TRBV4-1 | many | TRBD1 | CASSHPQGAKNEQYF | TGCGCCAGCAGCCACCCCCAGGGGGCGAAAAACGAGCAGTACTTC
TRBJ2-1 | TRBV4-1 | many | TRBD2 | CASGTSGGNNEQFF | TGCGCCAGCGGGACTAGCGGGGGGAACAATGAGCAGTTCTTC
TRBJ1-5 | TRBV20-1 | many | NA | CSATTGAQPQHF | TGCAGTGCAACGACAGGAGCCCAGCCCCAGCATTTT
TRBJ2-2 | TRBV2 | medium-sized | NA | CASSYRGPGTGELFF | TGTGCCAGCTCCTACCGGGGTCCGGGGACCGGGGAGCTGTTTTTT
TRBJ1-2 | TRBV19 | many | TRBD1 | CASGQDSYGYTF | TGTGCCAGTGGACAGGACTCCTATGGCTACACCTTC
TRBJ2-3 | TRBV24-1 | many | NA | CATSDKARTTDTQYF | TGTGCCACCAGTGACAAGGCTCGCACGACAGATACGCAGTATTTT
TRBJ2-1 | TRBV20-1 | NA | TRBD1 | CSATTGFEQFF | TGCAGTGCCACGACAGGGTTTGAGCAGTTCTTC
TRBJ1-2 | TRBV4-2 | many | NA | CASSQGFERVDGYTF | TGTGCCAGCAGCCAAGGGTTTGAAAGGGTAGATGGCTACACCTTC
TRBJ2-3 | TRBV5-1 | many | TRBD1 | CASSPKTGTDTQYF | TGCGCCAGCAGCCCTAAGACAGGGACAGATACGCAGTATTTT
TRBJ2-3 | TRBV5-1 | NA | NA | CASTNQTSMYLCASNLAGPDTQYF | NA
TRBJ2-1 | TRBV23-1 | many | TRBD1 | CASSQHRRDRTYNEQFF | TGCGCCAGCAGTCAACATCGTCGGGACAGAACCTACAATGAGCAGTTCTTC
TRBJ2-2 | TRBV6-5 | medium-sized | NA | CASSQKTDTGELFF | TGTGCCAGCAGTCAGAAGACAGACACCGGGGAGCTGTTTTTT